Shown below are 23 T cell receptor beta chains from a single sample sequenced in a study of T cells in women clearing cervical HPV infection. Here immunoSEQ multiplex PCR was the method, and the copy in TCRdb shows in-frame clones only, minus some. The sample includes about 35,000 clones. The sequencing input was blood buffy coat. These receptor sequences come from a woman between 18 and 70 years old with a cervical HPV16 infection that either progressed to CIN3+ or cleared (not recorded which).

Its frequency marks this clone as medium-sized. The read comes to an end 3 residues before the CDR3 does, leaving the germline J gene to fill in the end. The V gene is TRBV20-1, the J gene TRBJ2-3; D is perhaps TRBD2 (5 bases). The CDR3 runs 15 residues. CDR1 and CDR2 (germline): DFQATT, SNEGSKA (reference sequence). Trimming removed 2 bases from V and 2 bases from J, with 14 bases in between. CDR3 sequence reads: CSARPLEKYTDTQYF. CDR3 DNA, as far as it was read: TGCAGTGCTAGACCACTAGAGAAGTACACAGATACG.

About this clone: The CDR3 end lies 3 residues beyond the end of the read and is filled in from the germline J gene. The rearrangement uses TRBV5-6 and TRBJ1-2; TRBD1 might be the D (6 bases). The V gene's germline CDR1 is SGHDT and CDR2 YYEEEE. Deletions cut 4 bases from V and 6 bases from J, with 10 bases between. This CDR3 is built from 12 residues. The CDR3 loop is CASSQGQDGYTF. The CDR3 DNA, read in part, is TGTGCCAGCAGCCAGGGACAAGATGGC. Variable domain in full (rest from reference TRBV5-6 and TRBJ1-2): DAGVTQSPTHLIKTRGQQVTLRCSPKSGHDTVSWYQQALGQGPQFIFQYYEEEERQRGNFPDRFSGHQFPNYSSELNVNALLLGDSALYLCASSQGQDGYTFGSGTRLTVV.

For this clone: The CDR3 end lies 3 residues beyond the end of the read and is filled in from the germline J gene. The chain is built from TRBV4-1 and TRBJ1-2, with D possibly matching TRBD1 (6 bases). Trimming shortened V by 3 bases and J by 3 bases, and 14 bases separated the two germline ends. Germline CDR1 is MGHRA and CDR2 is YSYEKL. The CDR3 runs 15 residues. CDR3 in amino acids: CASSHRQGKYYGYTF. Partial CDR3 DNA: TGCGCCAGCAGCCATCGTCAGGGGAAATACTATGGC.

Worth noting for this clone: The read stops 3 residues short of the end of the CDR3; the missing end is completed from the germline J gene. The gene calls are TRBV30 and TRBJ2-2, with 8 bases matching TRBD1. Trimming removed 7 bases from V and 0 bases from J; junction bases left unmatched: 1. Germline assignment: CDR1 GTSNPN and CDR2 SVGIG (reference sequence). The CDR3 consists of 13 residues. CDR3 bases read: TGTGCCTCACAGGGGGCGAACACCGGGGAG. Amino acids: CASQGANTGE. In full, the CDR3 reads CASQGANTGELFF. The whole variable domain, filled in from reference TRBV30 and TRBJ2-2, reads SQTIHQWPATLVQPVGSPLSLECTVEGTSNPNLYWYRQAAGRGLQLLFYSVGIGQISSEVPQNLSASRPQDRQFILSSKKLLLSDSGFYLCASQGANTGELFFGEGSRLTVL.

The CDR3 protein is CATLPEGRGEQYF. CDR3 DNA (partial): TGTGCCACCCTCCCGGAGGGTAGGGGCGAG. J is TRBJ2-7 and V is TRBV2; maybe TRBD2 (6 bases). The read gets to within 3 residues of the CDR3 end, and the germline J gene fills in the rest. Trimming took off 10 bases at V and 6 bases at J, with 19 bases between the two ends. Germline CDR1 reads SNHLY; CDR2 reads FYNNEI. This CDR3 region has 13 residues.

Partial CDR3 DNA: TGTGCCTGGAGGGATGGGACTAGCGGAACTATCCTTCTGAATGAG. Protein product: CAWRDGTSGTILLNE. The full CDR3 protein reads CAWRDGTSGTILLNEQFF. The V gene is TRBV30, the J gene TRBJ2-1; 11 bases are a match to TRBD2. The CDR3 extends 3 residues past the end of the read, so its final part is completed from the germline J gene. V dropped 3 bases and J dropped 7; count of bases not matched to a gene: 17. This CDR3 is 18 amino acids long. Germline V gene sequence: CDR1 GTSNPN, CDR2 SVGIG (reference sequence).

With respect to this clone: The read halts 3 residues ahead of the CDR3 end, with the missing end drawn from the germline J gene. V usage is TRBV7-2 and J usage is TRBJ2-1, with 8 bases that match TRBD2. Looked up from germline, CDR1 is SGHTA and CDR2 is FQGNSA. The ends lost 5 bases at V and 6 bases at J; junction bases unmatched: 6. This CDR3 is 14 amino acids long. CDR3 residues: CASSLFGGGNEQFF. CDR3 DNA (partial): TGTGCCAGCAGCCTCTTCGGGGGGGGCAATGAG. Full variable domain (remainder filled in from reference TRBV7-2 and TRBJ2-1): GAGVSQSPSNKVTEKGKDVELRCDPISGHTALYWYRQSLGQGLEFLIYFQGNSAPDKSGLPSDRFSAERTGGSVSTLTIQRTQQEDSAVYLCASSLFGGGNEQFFGPGTRLTVL.

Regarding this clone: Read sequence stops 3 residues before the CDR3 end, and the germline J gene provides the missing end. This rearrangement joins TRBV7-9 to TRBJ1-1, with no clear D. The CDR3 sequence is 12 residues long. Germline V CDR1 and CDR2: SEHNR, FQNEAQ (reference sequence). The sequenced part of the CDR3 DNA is TGTGCCAGCAGCTTAGAACTACTCGAA. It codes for CASSLELLE. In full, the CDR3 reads CASSLELLEAFF.

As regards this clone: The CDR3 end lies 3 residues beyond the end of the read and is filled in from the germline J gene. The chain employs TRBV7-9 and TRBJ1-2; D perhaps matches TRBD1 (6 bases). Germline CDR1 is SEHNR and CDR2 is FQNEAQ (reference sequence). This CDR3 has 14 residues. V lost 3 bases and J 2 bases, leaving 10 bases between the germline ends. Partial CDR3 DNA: TGTGCCAGCAGCTTGCTTACAGGGAACTATGGC. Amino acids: CASSLLTGNYG. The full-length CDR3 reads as CASSLLTGNYGYTF.

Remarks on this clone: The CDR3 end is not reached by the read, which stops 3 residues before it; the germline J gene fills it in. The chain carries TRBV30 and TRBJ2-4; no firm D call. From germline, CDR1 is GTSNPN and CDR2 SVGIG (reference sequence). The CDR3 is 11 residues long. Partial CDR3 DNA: TGTGCCTGGAGGAAGATAGATGGT. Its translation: CAWRKIDG. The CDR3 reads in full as CAWRKIDGQYF.

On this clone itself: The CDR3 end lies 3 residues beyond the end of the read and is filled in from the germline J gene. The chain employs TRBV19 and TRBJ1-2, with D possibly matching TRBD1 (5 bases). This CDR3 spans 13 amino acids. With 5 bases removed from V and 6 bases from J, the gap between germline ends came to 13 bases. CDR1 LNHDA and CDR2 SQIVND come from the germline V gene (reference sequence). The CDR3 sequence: CASSRRAGNGYTF. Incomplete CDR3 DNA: TGTGCCAGTAGTCGCCGGGCAGGGAATGGC. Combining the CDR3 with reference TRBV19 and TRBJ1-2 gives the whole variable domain DGGITQSPKYLFRKEGQNVTLSCEQNLNHDAMYWYRQDPGQGLRLIYYSQIVNDFQKGDIAEGYSVSREKKESFPLTVTSAQKNPTAFYLCASSRRAGNGYTFGSGTRLTVV.

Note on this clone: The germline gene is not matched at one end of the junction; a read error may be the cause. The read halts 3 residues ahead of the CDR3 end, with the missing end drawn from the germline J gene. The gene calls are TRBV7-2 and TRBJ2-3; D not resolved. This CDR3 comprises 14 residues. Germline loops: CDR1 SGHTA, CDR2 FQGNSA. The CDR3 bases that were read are TGTGCCAGCAGCCCGAGTCGGGTTGCAGAGACG. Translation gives CASSPSRVAET. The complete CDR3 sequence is CASSPSRVAETQYF.

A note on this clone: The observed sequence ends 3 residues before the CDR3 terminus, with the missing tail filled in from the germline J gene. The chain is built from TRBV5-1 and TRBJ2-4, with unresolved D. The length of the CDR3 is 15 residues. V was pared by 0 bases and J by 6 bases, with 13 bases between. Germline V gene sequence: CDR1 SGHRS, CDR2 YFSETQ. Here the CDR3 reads CASSLEGSVINIQYF. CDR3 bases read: TGCGCCAGCAGCTTGGAGGGTTCAGTGATAAACATT.

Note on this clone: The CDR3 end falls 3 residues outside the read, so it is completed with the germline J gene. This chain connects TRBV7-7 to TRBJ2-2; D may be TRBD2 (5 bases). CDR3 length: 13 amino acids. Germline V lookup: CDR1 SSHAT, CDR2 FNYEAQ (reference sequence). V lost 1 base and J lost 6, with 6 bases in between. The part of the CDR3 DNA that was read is TGTGCCAGCAGCTTAGAAGCGGCCGGGGAG. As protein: CASSLEAAGE. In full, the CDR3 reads CASSLEAAGELFF.

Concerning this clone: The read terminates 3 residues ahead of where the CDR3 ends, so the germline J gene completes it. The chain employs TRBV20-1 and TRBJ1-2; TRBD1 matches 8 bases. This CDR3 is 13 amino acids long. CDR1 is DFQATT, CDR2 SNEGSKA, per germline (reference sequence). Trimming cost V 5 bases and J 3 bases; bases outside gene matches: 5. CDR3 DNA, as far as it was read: TGCAGTGCTGTACAGACAGGGGACTATGGC. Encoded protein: CSAVQTGDYG. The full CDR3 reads CSAVQTGDYGYTF.

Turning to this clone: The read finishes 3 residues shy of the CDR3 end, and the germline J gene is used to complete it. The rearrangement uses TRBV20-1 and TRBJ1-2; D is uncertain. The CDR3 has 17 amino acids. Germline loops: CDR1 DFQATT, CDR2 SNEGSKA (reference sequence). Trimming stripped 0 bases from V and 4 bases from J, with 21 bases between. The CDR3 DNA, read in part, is TGCAGTGCTAGAGAGGTCCTCGCGGCGGATATGAGCTATGGC. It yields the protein CSAREVLAADMSYG. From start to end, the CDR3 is CSAREVLAADMSYGYTF.

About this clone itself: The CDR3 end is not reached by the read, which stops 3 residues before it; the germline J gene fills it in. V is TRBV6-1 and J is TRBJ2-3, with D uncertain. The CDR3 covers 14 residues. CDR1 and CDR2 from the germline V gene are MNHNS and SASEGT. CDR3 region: CASSEGQARETQYF. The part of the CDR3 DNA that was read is TGTGCCAGCAGTGAGGGCCAGGCTCGAGAGACG.

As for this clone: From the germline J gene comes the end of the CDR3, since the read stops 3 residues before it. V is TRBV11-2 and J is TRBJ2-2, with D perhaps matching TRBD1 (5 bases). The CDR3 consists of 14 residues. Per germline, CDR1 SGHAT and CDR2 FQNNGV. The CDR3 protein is CASSHGHHNSPLFF. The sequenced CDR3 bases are TGTGCCAGCAGCCACGGACACCATAATTCACCG.

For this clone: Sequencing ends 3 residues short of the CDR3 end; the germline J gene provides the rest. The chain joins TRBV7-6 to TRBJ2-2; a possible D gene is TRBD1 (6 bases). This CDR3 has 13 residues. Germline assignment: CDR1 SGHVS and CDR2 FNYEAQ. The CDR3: CASSRDTDSPLFF. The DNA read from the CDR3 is TGTGCCAGCAGCCGGGACACAGATTCACCG.

The DNA read from the CDR3 is TGTGCCAGCAGTGAGTATCCAGGGGGAGATACG. It encodes CASSEYPGGDT. The whole CDR3 is CASSEYPGGDTQYF. This chain joins TRBV6-1 and TRBJ2-3; 7 bases agree with TRBD1. The DNA ends 3 residues before the CDR3 does, and the rest of the CDR3 is filled in from the germline J gene. The CDR3 runs 14 residues. J lost 5 bases, V lost 3 bases, and 5 bases had no gene match. Germline lookup yields CDR1 MNHNS and CDR2 SASEGT.

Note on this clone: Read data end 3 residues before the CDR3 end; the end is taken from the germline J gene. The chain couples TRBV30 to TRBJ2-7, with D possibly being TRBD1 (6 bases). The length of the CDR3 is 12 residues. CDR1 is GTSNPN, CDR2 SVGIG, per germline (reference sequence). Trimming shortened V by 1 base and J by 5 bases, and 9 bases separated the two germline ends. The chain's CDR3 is CAWSGQADEQYF. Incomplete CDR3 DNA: TGTGCCTGGAGTGGACAGGCCGACGAG.

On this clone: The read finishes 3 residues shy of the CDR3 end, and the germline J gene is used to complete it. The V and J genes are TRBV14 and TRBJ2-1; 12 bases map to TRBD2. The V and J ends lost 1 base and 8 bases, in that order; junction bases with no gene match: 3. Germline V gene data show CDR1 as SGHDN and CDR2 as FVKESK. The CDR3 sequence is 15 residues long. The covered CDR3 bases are TGTGCCAGCAGCCAAGTTCTAGCGGGAGGGGATGAG. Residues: CASSQVLAGGDE. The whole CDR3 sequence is CASSQVLAGGDEQFF.

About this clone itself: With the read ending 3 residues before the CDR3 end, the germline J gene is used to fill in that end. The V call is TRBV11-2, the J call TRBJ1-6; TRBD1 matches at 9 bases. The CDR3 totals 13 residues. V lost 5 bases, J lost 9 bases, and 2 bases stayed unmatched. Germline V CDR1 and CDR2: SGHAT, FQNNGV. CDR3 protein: CASSPTGGSPLHF. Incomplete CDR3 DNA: TGTGCCAGCAGCCCGACAGGGGGTTCACCC.